This section outlines one T cell receptor (beta chain) sequence together with its context. Its antigen is not identified. By way of CD45RO/CCR7/CD25/CD127/CD95/CD27, the CD4+ regulatory, stem cell-like memory, central memory and naive cells were sorted. There are 13 residues in the CDR3. The germline V gene has CDR1 LNHNV and CDR2 YYDKDF (reference sequence). V dropped 9 bases and J dropped 4 bases, with 12 bases sitting between them. Investigators reverse transcribed all isolated RNA, so they sequenced expressed TCRB transcripts. Repertoires were generated with immunoSEQ multiplex PCR, while TCRdb's copy carries only in-frame clones and drops some. Among approximately 730,000 clones listed, about an eighth were seen once. This record belongs to a study of beta chain features in type 1 diabetes. Study-level points and caveats: All four CD4+ subsets from Type 1 diabetes patients carried moderately but significantly shorter TCRB CDR3s. The naive, central memory and Treg TCRB repertoires looked more alike in patients than they did in healthy donors.

The sequenced material came from naive CD4+ T cells from blood. This receptor was identified in a man aged 18-30 years with type 1 diabetes. V gene TRBV15 combines with J gene TRBJ1-4, with D perhaps TRBD1 (5 bases). CDR3 coding DNA: TGTGCCACGAGGAGGGGACTTAATGAAAAACTGTTTTTT. This gives the protein CATRRGLNEKLFF.